These T cell receptor beta chains were read from a single sample in a study of vaccination effects on CD4 cells after COVID-19. Clones were sequenced by immunoSEQ multiplex PCR, and TCRdb holds only the in-frame ones, with some missing. The data hold more than 45,000 clones, with around 80% observed a single time. Their antigens remain unidentified. The sequencing used CD4+ T cells from PBMCs cultured without peptide, collected before COVID-19 vaccination. The receptors stem from a human donor who received a COVID-19 vaccine. Each CDR3 is given with its conserved first and last residue. The D gene is left open where the match is weak. Expanded clones are given a class, and other clones once, few, many or no size at all.

V gene	clone size	J gene	D gene	CDR3 protein	CDR3 DNA
TRBV28	NA	TRBJ1-5	NA	CASSSAGRGGFNQPQHF	TGTGCCAGCAGTTCCGCAGGGCGGGGGGGGTTTAATCAGCCCCAGCATTTT
TRBV7-9	once	TRBJ1-4	NA	CASSSFAGANEKLFF	TGTGCCAGCAGCTCATTTGCTGGGGCTAATGAAAAACTGTTTTTT
TRBV6-5	NA	TRBJ2-5	NA	CASSYGKTQYF	TGTGCCAGCAGTTACGGGAAGACCCAGTACTTC
TRBV18	NA	TRBJ2-1	NA	CASSYAMGRNVNEQFF	TGTGCCAGCTCGTACGCAATGGGACGGAACGTAAATGAGCAGTTCTTC
TRBV12-5	NA	TRBJ1-5	NA	CASGLGTQGSQPQHF	TGTGCTAGTGGTTTGGGAACACAGGGCTCGCAGCCCCAGCATTTT
TRBV5-6	NA	TRBJ2-2	NA	CASSLDRKGELFF	TGTGCCAGCAGCTTGGACCGCAAAGGGGAGCTGTTTTTT
TRBV6-5	NA	TRBJ1-3	NA	CATQGLSGNTIYF	TGTGCCACCCAGGGGCTCTCTGGAAACACCATATATTTT
TRBV5-5	NA	TRBJ1-1	TRBD1	CASSRPGGDEAFF	TGTGCCAGCAGCCGCCCAGGGGGCGATGAAGCTTTCTTT
TRBV6-5	NA	TRBJ2-5	NA	CASSYSLGSGQETQYF	TGTGCCAGCAGTTACTCTTTGGGGAGCGGACAAGAGACCCAGTACTTC
TRBV7-3	NA	TRBJ2-5	NA	CASSRGGGSETQYF	TGTGCCAGCAGCCGAGGCGGGGGCTCAGAGACCCAGTACTTC
TRBV4-1	NA	TRBJ2-5	NA	CASSQDLWETQYF	TGCGCCAGCAGCCAAGATCTCTGGGAGACCCAGTACTTC
TRBV24-1	NA	TRBJ1-6	TRBD1	CATRDRGTLDSPLHF	TGTGCCACCCGGGACAGGGGGACCCTAGATTCACCCCTCCACTTT
TRBV6-1	NA	TRBJ2-2	NA	CASSVLGPGSNTGELFF	TGTGCCAGCAGTGTGCTAGGGCCAGGGAGTAACACCGGGGAGCTGTTTTTT
TRBV5-1	NA	TRBJ1-2	TRBD1	CASSFGQGAGGYTF	TGCGCCAGCAGCTTTGGGCAGGGGGCGGGAGGCTACACCTTC
TRBV30	NA	TRBJ1-6	NA	CAWSVGLNSPLHF	TGTGCCTGGAGTGTCGGCCTAAATTCACCCCTCCACTTT
TRBV5-1	NA	TRBJ2-2	NA	CASSLRVRGLGRPPNNLTGELFF	TGCGCCAGCAGCTTGAGAGTTCGTGGCCTTGGACGACCCCCGAATAACCTCACCGGGGAGCTGTTTTTT
TRBV19	NA	TRBJ2-3	TRBD2	CATDLSGGAGDTQYF	TGTGCCACCGATCTTAGCGGGGGGGCAGGAGATACGCAGTATTTT
TRBV11-2	NA	TRBJ2-5	TRBD2	CASSRGSQETQYF	TGTGCCAGCAGCCGCGGGAGCCAAGAGACCCAGTACTTC
TRBV20-1	few	TRBJ1-2	NA	CSASPWSYGYTF	TGCAGTGCTAGTCCATGGAGCTATGGCTACACCTTC
TRBV18	NA	TRBJ1-1	NA	CASSPRDYGRNTEAFF	TGTGCCAGCTCACCAAGGGATTATGGGCGTAACACTGAAGCTTTCTTT
TRBV5-1	NA	TRBJ2-5	NA	CASSPGGGTRTQYF	TGCGCCAGCAGCCCGGGGGGTGGGACACGGACCCAGTACTTC
TRBV7-8	NA	TRBJ1-2	TRBD1	CASSPMGQQNYGYTF	TGTGCCAGCAGCCCTATGGGACAGCAGAATTATGGCTACACCTTC
TRBV4-3	NA	TRBJ1-3	NA	CASSQDRGGGTGNTIYF	TGCGCCAGCAGCCAAGATCGGGGGGGCGGTACTGGAAACACCATATATTTT
TRBV6-6	NA	TRBJ1-2	NA	CASSSDSHGYTF	TGTGCCAGCAGTTCTGACAGCCATGGCTACACCTTC
TRBV27	NA	TRBJ2-1	TRBD1	CASSRTGYNEQFF	TGTGCCAGCAGTCGGACAGGGTACAATGAGCAGTTCTTC
TRBV14	NA	TRBJ2-6	TRBD1	CASSQAYPDRGLAGANVLTF	TGTGCCAGCAGCCAAGCGTATCCGGACAGGGGGCTGGCTGGGGCCAACGTCCTGACTTTC
TRBV5-4	NA	TRBJ1-3	NA	CASSTTVSSGNTIYF	TGTGCCAGCAGCACTACAGTGAGCTCTGGAAACACCATATATTTT
TRBV19	NA	TRBJ2-1	TRBD1	CASGKGQGSYNEQFF	TGTGCCAGTGGCAAAGGACAGGGTTCCTACAATGAGCAGTTCTTC
TRBV5-5	NA	TRBJ1-1	NA	CASSLVLNTEAFF	TGTGCCAGCAGCTTGGTCCTGAACACTGAAGCTTTCTTT
TRBV18	NA	TRBJ1-3	NA	CASSPPRGANSGNTIYF	TGTGCCAGCTCACCACCGAGGGGGGCTAACTCTGGAAACACCATATATTTT
TRBV27	NA	TRBJ2-5	NA	CASSLYSPQETQYF	TGTGCCAGCAGTTTATATTCACCTCAAGAGACCCAGTACTTC
TRBV6-2/TRBV6-3	NA	TRBJ2-1	NA	CASSDPSVKGYNEQFF	TGTGCCAGCAGTGACCCCTCGGTAAAGGGTTACAATGAGCAGTTCTTC
TRBV28	NA	TRBJ1-6	NA	CASSSDWARGHF	TGTGCCAGCAGCTCCGATTGGGCCCGTGGTCACTTT
TRBV5-1	NA	TRBJ2-5	TRBD1	CASSWGDTTGGETQYF	TGCGCCAGCAGCTGGGGGGACACGACAGGGGGTGAGACCCAGTACTTC
TRBV5-1	NA	TRBJ1-3	NA	CASSLEQAGNTIYF	TGCGCCAGCAGCTTAGAGCAGGCCGGAAACACCATATATTTT
TRBV30	NA	TRBJ1-5	TRBD1	CAWSSPGQFNQPQHF	TGTGCCTGGAGTTCCCCGGGACAGTTCAATCAGCCCCAGCATTTT
TRBV14	once	TRBJ2-1	TRBD1	CASSHMSPDRGGNEQFF	TGTGCCAGCAGCCACATGAGCCCGGACAGGGGAGGCAATGAGCAGTTCTTC
TRBV6-5	once	TRBJ1-1	NA	CASKSEPSNWSEAFF	TGTGCCAGCAAATCCGAACCCTCGAATTGGTCTGAAGCTTTCTTT
TRBV12-3/TRBV12-4	once	TRBJ2-3	NA	CASGRGVTDTQYF	TGTGCCAGCGGAAGGGGTGTAACAGATACGCAGTATTTT
TRBV18	once	TRBJ1-5	NA	CASSPSPNQPQHF	TGTGCCAGCTCACCCAGCCCCAATCAGCCCCAGCATTTT
TRBV4-1	NA	TRBJ1-2	TRBD1	CASSQGTWDSLGYGYTF	TGCGCCAGCAGCCAAGGGACTTGGGACAGTTTGGGCTATGGCTACACCTTC
TRBV3-1/TRBV3-2	NA	TRBJ1-1	NA	CASSQGTLGAFF	TGTGCCAGCAGCCAAGGGACTCTAGGAGCTTTCTTT
TRBV12-3/TRBV12-4	NA	TRBJ1-5	NA	CASSFANQPQHF	TGTGCCAGCAGTTTTGCCAATCAGCCCCAGCATTTT
TRBV30	NA	TRBJ1-3	NA	CAWAGTFGNTIYF	TGTGCCTGGGCGGGGACATTTGGAAACACCATATATTTT
TRBV18	NA	TRBJ1-5	NA	CASSPPGLSRGDQPQHF	TGTGCCAGCTCACCACCGGGATTATCTCGCGGCGATCAGCCCCAGCATTTT
TRBV5-5	NA	TRBJ1-5	NA	CASSLDGTISNQPQHF	TGTGCCAGCAGCTTGGACGGGACGATCAGCAATCAGCCCCAGCATTTT
TRBV19	NA	TRBJ1-6	NA	CASSIQGGSPLHF	TGTGCCAGTAGTATCCAGGGAGGTTCACCCCTCCACTTT
TRBV18	NA	TRBJ2-3	NA	CASSLTQGGGGTDTQYF	TGTGCCAGCTCACTTACCCAGGGGGGCGGCGGCACAGATACGCAGTATTTT
TRBV18	NA	TRBJ1-6	TRBD1	CASSPSDRGNSPLHF	TGTGCCAGCTCACCCTCGGACAGGGGTAATTCACCCCTCCACTTT
TRBV27	NA	TRBJ1-1	TRBD1	CASSWRAGQGDTEAFF	TGTGCCAGCAGTTGGAGGGCGGGACAGGGCGACACTGAAGCTTTCTTT
TRBV2	NA	TRBJ1-5	TRBD1	CASSASGTGHQPQHF	TGTGCCAGCAGTGCCTCCGGGACAGGGCATCAGCCCCAGCATTTT
TRBV5-1	NA	TRBJ2-2	NA	CASSFSATSNTGELFF	TGCGCCAGCAGCTTTAGTGCCACCTCGAACACCGGGGAGCTGTTTTTT
TRBV7-2	NA	TRBJ1-1	NA	CASSLRTAEEAFF	TGTGCCAGCAGCTTAAGGACTGCTGAAGAAGCTTTCTTT
TRBV7-8	NA	TRBJ1-3	TRBD1	CASSTDDRGTGNTIYF	TGTGCCAGCAGCACAGACGACAGGGGAACTGGAAACACCATATATTTT
TRBV2	NA	TRBJ1-2	NA	CASSVIRGAVDGYTF	TGTGCCAGCAGTGTTATAAGGGGCGCCGTAGATGGCTACACCTTC
TRBV18	NA	TRBJ2-5	NA	CASSTGLRETQYF	TGTGCCAGCTCAACGGGGCTCCGGGAGACCCAGTACTTC
TRBV24-1	NA	TRBJ2-2	NA	CATSDFLTFNTGELFF	TGTGCCACCAGTGATTTCCTTACCTTTAACACCGGGGAGCTGTTTTTT
TRBV14	few	TRBJ2-2	NA	CASTYTGKNTGELFF	TGTGCCAGCACTTACACGGGGAAAAACACCGGGGAGCTGTTTTTT
TRBV11-3	once	TRBJ2-2	TRBD1	CASSLGRSEPGGLFF	TGTGCCAGCAGCTTAGGCCGGTCGGAGCCAGGGGGCCTGTTTTTT
TRBV3-1/TRBV3-2	NA	TRBJ1-6	TRBD1	CASSWRQGSNSPLHF	TGTGCCAGCAGCTGGCGACAGGGAAGCAATTCACCCCTCCACTTT